Below, 3 T cell receptor beta chains from the same sample are listed, as sequenced in a study of glioma-infiltrating T cells. Using RNA template, CDR3s of TCR alpha and beta were amplified with iRepertoire arm-PCR. TCRdb re-called the multiplex PCR reads through MiXCR, storing one row per CDR3 protein. The sample includes more than 300,000 distinct CDR3 sequences, roughly two fifths of them seen just once. Sequencing used glioma tissue, nonneoplastic brain tissue, or PBMCs (not recorded which). The receptor set was obtained from a human donor with low-grade glioma or glioblastoma, undergoing nonglioma brain surgery, or in good health (not recorded which).

This chain connects TRBV7-2 to TRBJ1-4; D not resolved. This CDR3 contains 11 residues. CDR1 and CDR2 (germline): SGHTA, FQGNSA. V was pared by 8 bases and J by 4 bases, with 5 bases between. The CDR3 spells CASGNNEKLFF. The CDR3 DNA reads as TGTGCCAGCGGCAATAATGAAAAACTGTTTTTT.

The CDR3 DNA is TGTGCCAGCAGCGACGCGCAGGGGGCGTATGAGCAGTACTTC. This sequence encodes CASSDAQGAYEQYF. The genes are TRBV6-1 and TRBJ2-7, with TRBD1 matching over 8 bases. The CDR3 runs to 14 residues. Per germline, CDR1 MNHNS and CDR2 SASEGT. Trimming removed 6 bases from V and 7 bases from J; junction bases left unmatched: 11.

As concerns this clonotype: With a much larger clone just one base away, this may be a read error. The rearrangement links TRBV7-2 to TRBJ2-3; the D is unclear. V lost 5 bases, J lost 6 bases, and 18 bases lay in between. This CDR3 is built from 15 residues. The germline V gene encodes CDR1 SGHTA and CDR2 FQGNSA. CDR3 sequence (DNA): TGTGCCAGCAGCCTCCGAATCGGACGGGCGGATACGCAGTATTTT. Its protein product is CASSLRIGRADTQYF.